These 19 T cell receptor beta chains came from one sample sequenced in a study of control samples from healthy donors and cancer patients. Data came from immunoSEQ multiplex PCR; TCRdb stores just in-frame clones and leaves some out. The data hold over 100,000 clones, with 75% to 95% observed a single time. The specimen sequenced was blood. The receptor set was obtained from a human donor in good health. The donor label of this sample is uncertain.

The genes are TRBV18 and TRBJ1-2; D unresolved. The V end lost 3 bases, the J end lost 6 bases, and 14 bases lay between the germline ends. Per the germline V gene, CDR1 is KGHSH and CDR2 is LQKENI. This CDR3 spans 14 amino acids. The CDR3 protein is CASSPDGQGDGYTF. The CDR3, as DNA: TGTGCCAGCTCACCGGACGGTCAAGGAGATGGCTACACCTTC.

The CDR3 reads CASSQEPNEQFF. In nucleotides, the CDR3 is TGTGCCAGCAGCCAAGAGCCAAATGAGCAGTTCTTC. The rearrangement uses TRBV3-1 (or the pseudogene TRBV3-2) and TRBJ2-1; D not certain. V gave up 0 bases and J gave up 7 bases, with 4 bases separating them. CDR3 length: 12 residues. Germline V lookup: CDR1 LGHDT, CDR2 YNNKEL (reference sequence).

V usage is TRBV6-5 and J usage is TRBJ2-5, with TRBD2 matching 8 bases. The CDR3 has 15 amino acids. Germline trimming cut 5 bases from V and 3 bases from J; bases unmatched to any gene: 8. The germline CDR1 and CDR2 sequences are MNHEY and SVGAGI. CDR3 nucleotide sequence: TGTGCCAGCAGTATACGGGGGGGCAGGGAAGAGACCCAGTACTTC. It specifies CASSIRGGREETQYF.

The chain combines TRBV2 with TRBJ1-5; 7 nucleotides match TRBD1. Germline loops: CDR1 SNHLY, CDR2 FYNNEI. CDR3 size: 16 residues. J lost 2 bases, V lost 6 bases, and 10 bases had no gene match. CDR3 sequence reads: CASRDGDSRGNQPQHF. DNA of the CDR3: TGTGCCAGCAGAGATGGGGACAGTAGGGGCAATCAGCCCCAGCATTTT.

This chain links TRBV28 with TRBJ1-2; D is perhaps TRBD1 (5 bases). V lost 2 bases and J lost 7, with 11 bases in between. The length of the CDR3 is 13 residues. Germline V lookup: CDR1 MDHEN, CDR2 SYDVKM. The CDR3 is CASSLKQAGGYTF. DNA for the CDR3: TGTGCCAGCAGTTTAAAACAGGCGGGTGGCTACACCTTC.

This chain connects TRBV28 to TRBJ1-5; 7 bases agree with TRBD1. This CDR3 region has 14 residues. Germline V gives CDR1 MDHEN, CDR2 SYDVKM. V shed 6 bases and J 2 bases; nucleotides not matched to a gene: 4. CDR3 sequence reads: CASSLTGGNQPQHF. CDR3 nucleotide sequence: TGTGCCAGCAGCCTCACAGGGGGCAATCAGCCCCAGCATTTT.

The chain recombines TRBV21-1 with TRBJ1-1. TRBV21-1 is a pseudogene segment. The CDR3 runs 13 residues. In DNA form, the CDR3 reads TGTGCCAGCAGCAATAGGAGTAACACTGAAGCTTTCTTT. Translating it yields CASSNRSNTEAFF.

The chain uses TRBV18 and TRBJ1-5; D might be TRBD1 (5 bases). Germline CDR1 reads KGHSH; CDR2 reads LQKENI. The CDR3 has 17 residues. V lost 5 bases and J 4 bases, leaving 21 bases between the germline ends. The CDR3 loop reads CASSATQSAGRNQPQHF. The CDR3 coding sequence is TGTGCCAGCTCAGCTACCCAATCGGCAGGGCGGAATCAGCCCCAGCATTTT.

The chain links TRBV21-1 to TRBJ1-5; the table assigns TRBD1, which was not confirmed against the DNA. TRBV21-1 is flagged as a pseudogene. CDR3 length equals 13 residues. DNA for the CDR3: TGTGCCAGCAGCGCAATACATTTTCAGCCCCAGCATTTT. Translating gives CASSAIHFQPQHF.

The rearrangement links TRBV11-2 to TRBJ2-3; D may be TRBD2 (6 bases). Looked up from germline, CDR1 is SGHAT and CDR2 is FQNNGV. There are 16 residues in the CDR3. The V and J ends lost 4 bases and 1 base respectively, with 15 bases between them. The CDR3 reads CASSSASGLRTDTQYF. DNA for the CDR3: TGTGCCAGCAGCTCAGCGTCGGGACTCCGCACAGATACGCAGTATTTT.

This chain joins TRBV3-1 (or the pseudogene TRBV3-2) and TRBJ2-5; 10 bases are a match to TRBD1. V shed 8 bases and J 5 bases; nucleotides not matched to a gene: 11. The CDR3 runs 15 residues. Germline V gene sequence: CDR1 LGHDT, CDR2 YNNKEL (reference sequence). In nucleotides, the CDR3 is TGTGCCAGCGACCCAGGACAGGGGGGGATGGAGACCCAGTACTTC. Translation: CASDPGQGGMETQYF.

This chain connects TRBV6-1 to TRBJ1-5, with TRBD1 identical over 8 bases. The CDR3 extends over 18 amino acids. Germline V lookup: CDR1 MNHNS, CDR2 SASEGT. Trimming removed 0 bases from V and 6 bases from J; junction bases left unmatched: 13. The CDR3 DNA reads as TGTGCCAGCAGTGAAGCTCAGGGGGCTGGGAGTAATTTTCAGCCCCAGCATTTT. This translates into CASSEAQGAGSNFQPQHF.

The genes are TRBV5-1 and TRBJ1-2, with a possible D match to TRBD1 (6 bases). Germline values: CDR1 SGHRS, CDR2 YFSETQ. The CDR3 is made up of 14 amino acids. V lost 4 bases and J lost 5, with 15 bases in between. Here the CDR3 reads CASSLETGWYGYTF. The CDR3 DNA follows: TGCGCCAGCAGCCTGGAAACAGGGTGGTATGGCTACACCTTC.

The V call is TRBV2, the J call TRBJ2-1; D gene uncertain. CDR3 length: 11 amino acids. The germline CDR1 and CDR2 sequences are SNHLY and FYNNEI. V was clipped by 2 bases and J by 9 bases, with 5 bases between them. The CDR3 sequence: CASSEWAEQFF. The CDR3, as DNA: TGTGCCAGCAGTGAATGGGCTGAGCAGTTCTTC.

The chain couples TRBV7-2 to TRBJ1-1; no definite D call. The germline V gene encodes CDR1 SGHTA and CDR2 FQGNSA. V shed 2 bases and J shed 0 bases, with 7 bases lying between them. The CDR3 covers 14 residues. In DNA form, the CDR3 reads TGTGCCAGCAGCTTAAACAGCCTGAACACTGAAGCTTTCTTT. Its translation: CASSLNSLNTEAFF.

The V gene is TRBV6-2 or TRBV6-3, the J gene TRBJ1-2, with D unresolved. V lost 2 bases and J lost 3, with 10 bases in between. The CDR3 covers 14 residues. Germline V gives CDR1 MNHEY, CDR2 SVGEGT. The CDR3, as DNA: TGTGCCAGCAGTTACCTTTCAGCCTACTATGGCTACACCTTC. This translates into CASSYLSAYYGYTF.

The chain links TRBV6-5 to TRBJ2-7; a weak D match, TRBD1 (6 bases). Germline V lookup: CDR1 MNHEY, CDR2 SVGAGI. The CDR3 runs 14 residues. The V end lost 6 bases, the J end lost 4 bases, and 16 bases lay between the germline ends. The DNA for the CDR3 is TGTGCCAGCAGGCAAGGGGGACAAGGGTACGAGCAGTACTTC. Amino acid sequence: CASRQGGQGYEQYF.

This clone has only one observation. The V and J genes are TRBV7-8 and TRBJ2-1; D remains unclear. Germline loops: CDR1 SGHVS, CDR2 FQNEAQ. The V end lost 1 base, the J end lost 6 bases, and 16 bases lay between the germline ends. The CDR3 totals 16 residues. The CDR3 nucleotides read TGTGCCAGCAGCTTAGGCAGGCCTTCCACCATCAATGAGCAGTTCTTC. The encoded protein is CASSLGRPSTINEQFF.

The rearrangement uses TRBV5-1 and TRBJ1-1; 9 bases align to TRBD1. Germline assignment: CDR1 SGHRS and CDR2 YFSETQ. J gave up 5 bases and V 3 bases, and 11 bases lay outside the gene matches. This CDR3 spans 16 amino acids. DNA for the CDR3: TGCGCCAGCAGCTCGGTACAGGGGGCTGAAGGGACTGAAGCTTTCTTT. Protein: CASSSVQGAEGTEAFF.